Below, one TCR beta chain is given with its context. V lost 5 bases to trimming and J lost 7 bases; unmatched junction nucleotides: 14. This CDR3 has 16 amino acids. Germline V gene data show CDR1 as SGHTA and CDR2 as FQGNSA. Sequenced by immunoSEQ multiplex PCR; TCRdb stores in-frame clones only, minus some. This sample has about 80,000 clones, with approximately 94% found just once. The sample is drawn from a study of OX40 agonist ivuxolimab in advanced cancers. The TCR sequence derives from an adult with an advanced solid tumor such as melanoma, head and neck, liver or kidney cancer. Here the sequenced sample was CD4+ or CD8+ T cells sorted from blood, taken in a trial of the OX40 agonist ivuxolimab. J is TRBJ2-7 and V is TRBV7-2; 10 nucleotides align to TRBD2. In nucleotides, the CDR3 is TGTGCCAGCAGCCGATTCCTAGCGGGAGATCGGGGAGAGCAGTACTTC. The encoded protein is CASSRFLAGDRGEQYF.